This passage covers 24 T cell receptor beta chains from one sample sequenced in a study of human T cells and chemical hapten exposure. TCRdb processed the RACE reads anew with MiXCR; each CDR3 protein has one entry. This table holds about 110,000 distinct CDR3 sequences, about 12% found once. Time point in this sample: pre-sensitization, week 0. The treatment here: therapeutic diphenylcyclopropenone sensitization with weekly scalp DPC. Sequenced material: whole blood, taken in connection with sensitization to the hapten diphenylcyclopropenone (DPC). Receptors originate from a woman in her 50s with alopecia areata. Some clones in this sample may be carry-over from other donors' samples.

The J gene is TRBJ2-5, the V gene TRBV29-1; TRBD1 agrees at 8 bases. The V gene end was trimmed by 7 bases and the J gene end by 2 bases; junction bases not matched to a gene: 3. The germline CDR1 and CDR2 sequences are SQVTM and ANQGSEA. The CDR3 runs to 12 residues. The CDR3 loop is CSAGQGQETQYF. The CDR3 nucleotides read TGCAGCGCCGGACAGGGACAAGAGACCCAGTACTTC.

The rearrangement uses TRBV4-1 and TRBJ1-3; D call uncertain. V was cut by 0 bases and J by 0 bases, with 9 bases left in between. Germline CDR1 is MGHRA and CDR2 is YSYEKL. There are 16 residues in the CDR3. Here the CDR3 DNA reads TGCGCCAGCAGCCAAGAAGGGCATCTCTCTGGAAACACCATATATTTT. Translated: CASSQEGHLSGNTIYF.

This chain uses TRBV29-1 with TRBJ2-5, with 13 bases matching TRBD2. The trim removed 2 bases at V and 4 bases at J, leaving 1 base unmatched. This CDR3 is 14 amino acids long. Per the germline V gene, CDR1 is SQVTM and CDR2 is ANQGSEA. The CDR3 is CSVERLAGGETQYF. The CDR3 DNA reads TGCAGCGTTGAAAGACTAGCGGGGGGAGAGACCCAGTACTTC.

A few counts support this clonotype. The chain combines TRBV28 with TRBJ2-7; maybe TRBD1 (7 bases). Germline V CDR1 and CDR2: MDHEN, SYDVKM. This CDR3 has 14 residues. Between the trimmed V and J ends, which lost 7 bases and 3 bases, there was a span of 16 bases. The CDR3, as DNA: TGTGCCAGCAATGCGGGACAGACCCTCTACGAGCAGTACTTC. It translates to CASNAGQTLYEQYF. Variable domain in full (rest from reference TRBV28 and TRBJ2-7): DVKVTQSSRYLVKRTGEKVFLECVQDMDHENMFWYRQDPGLGLRLIYFSYDVKMKEKGDIPEGYSVSREKKERFSLILESASTNQTSMYLCASNAGQTLYEQYFGPGTRLTVT.

This clonotype came up a few times. This chain joins TRBV20-1 and TRBJ2-6; possible D gene TRBD1, 5 bases. The CDR3 is made up of 13 amino acids. V was cut by 3 bases and J by 4 bases, with 7 bases left in between. The germline gives CDR1 DFQATT, CDR2 SNEGSKA (reference sequence). CDR3 nucleotide sequence: TGCAGTGCTAGCAGGGCCGGGGCCAACGTCCTGACTTTC. Its translation is CSASRAGANVLTF.

This clonotype was seen ten or more times. The rearrangement joins TRBV10-2 to TRBJ2-1; TRBD1 agrees at 7 bases. Germline CDR1 WSHSY, CDR2 SAAADI. Trimming took 6 bases from V and 9 from J; bases not matched to a gene: 11. This CDR3 comprises 14 residues. This chain's CDR3 is CASRDRVGPGEQFF. The CDR3 DNA reads TGCGCCAGCAGAGACAGGGTGGGTCCAGGTGAGCAGTTCTTC.

There are many counts of this clonotype. The V and J genes are TRBV28 and TRBJ1-4; D is ambiguous. The CDR3 has 13 amino acids. V dropped 11 bases and J dropped 6 bases, with 16 bases sitting between them. Germline assignment: CDR1 MDHEN and CDR2 SYDVKM. This chain's CDR3 is CAGRSGKYEKLFF. CDR3 coding DNA: TGTGCCGGAAGAAGCGGGAAGTATGAAAAACTGTTTTTT.

This clonotype turned up a few times. The J gene is TRBJ1-2, the V gene TRBV13, with D perhaps TRBD1 (6 bases). The CDR3 is 16 residues long. Per the germline V gene, CDR1 is PRHDT and CDR2 is FYEKMQ (reference sequence). V was cut by 0 bases and J by 1 base, with 12 bases left in between. CDR3 nucleotides: TGTGCCAGCAGCTTAGGCCCACAGGGCTATAACTATGGCTACACCTTC. Translating gives CASSLGPQGYNYGYTF.

In its sample, this clonotype was seen a few times. The genes are TRBV10-3 and TRBJ2-3; D might be TRBD1 (6 bases). The CDR3 contains 15 residues. In germline, CDR1 is ENHRY, CDR2 SYGVKD. The ends were cut back, 4 bases at V and 0 bases at J, with 11 bases in the middle. CDR3 nucleotides: TGTGCCATCAGTGGGTCAGGGGAGAGCACAGATACGCAGTATTTT. It codes for CAISGSGESTDTQYF.

This clonotype was observed a few times. This chain joins TRBV6-2 or TRBV6-3 and TRBJ2-1; D is unresolved. Germline CDR1 is MNHEY and CDR2 is SVGEGT. V was cut by 10 bases and J by 6 bases, with 13 bases left in between. The CDR3 contains 12 residues. In DNA form, the CDR3 reads TGTGCCACCGCCCTGGCCCGCAATGAGCAGTTCTTC. Translation: CATALARNEQFF.

With regard to this clonotype: One junction end disagrees with the germline gene, perhaps due to a read error. The chain links TRBV20-1 to TRBJ1-6; D unclear. The CDR3 runs to 14 residues. Germline CDR1 DFQATT, CDR2 SNEGSKA (reference sequence). CDR3 DNA sequence: TGCAGTGCTAGAGTGACCGGGGATAATCCACCCCTCCACTTT. Translating it yields CSARVTGDNPPLHF.

A few counts support this clonotype. The gene calls are TRBV7-8 and TRBJ2-3, with D perhaps assigned TRBD1 or TRBD2 (5 bases each). This CDR3 region has 18 residues. V lost 1 base and J 5 bases, leaving 22 bases between the germline ends. CDR1 and CDR2 from the germline V gene are SGHVS and FQNEAQ. The CDR3 DNA sequence: TGTGCCAGCAGCTTAGGGGGATTCCGGGGCTCCACTCGAGATACGCAGTATTTT. It codes for CASSLGGFRGSTRDTQYF.

The table lists this clonotype with many counts. The rearrangement links TRBV5-5 to TRBJ1-1, with TRBD1 as a possible D gene (5 bases). The length of the CDR3 is 14 residues. Trimming took 4 bases from V and 2 from J, leaving 12 bases between them. Germline V lookup: CDR1 SGHKS, CDR2 YYEKEE (reference sequence). DNA of the CDR3: TGTGCCAGCAGCCACCAGGACACTAACACTGAAGCTTTCTTT. Its translation is CASSHQDTNTEAFF.

This clonotype was observed a handful of times. The chain carries TRBV7-2 and TRBJ1-6, with 8 nucleotides matching TRBD1. The germline gives CDR1 SGHTA, CDR2 FQGNSA. This CDR3 contains 16 residues. V lost 7 bases and J lost 2; bases outside the gene matches: 7. The CDR3 DNA reads TGTGCCAGCACCTCCGACAGGGGTGCCTATAATTCACCCCTCCACTTT. Its protein product is CASTSDRGAYNSPLHF. The full variable domain, completed using reference TRBV7-2 and TRBJ1-6, is GAGVSQSPSNKVTEKGKDVELRCDPISGHTALYWYRQSLGQGLEFLIYFQGNSAPDKSGLPSDRFSAERTGGSVSTLTIQRTQQEDSAVYLCASTSDRGAYNSPLHFGNGTRLTVT.

This rearrangement joins TRBV20-1 to TRBJ1-1, with a weak D call TRBD1 (5 bases). The germline CDR1 and CDR2 sequences are DFQATT and SNEGSKA (reference sequence). The CDR3 sequence is 12 residues long. The CDR3 region is CIDSTMNTEAFF. The CDR3 DNA sequence: TGCATCGACAGCACCATGAACACTGAAGCTTTCTTT.

This clonotype has ten or more counts. The chain couples TRBV12-3 or TRBV12-4 to TRBJ1-5; 8 bases fit TRBD1. The CDR3 runs 14 residues. The trim removed 6 bases at V and 2 bases at J, leaving 3 bases unmatched. CDR3 sequence reads: CASSPGQGNQPQHF. As DNA, the CDR3 is TGTGCCAGCAGCCCGGGACAGGGCAATCAGCCCCAGCATTTT.

In its sample, this clonotype was seen a few times. This chain uses TRBV12-3 or TRBV12-4 with TRBJ1-4; TRBD1 agrees at 7 bases. The V and J ends lost 5 bases and 10 bases, in that order; junction bases with no gene match: 13. This CDR3 region has 15 residues. CDR3 coding DNA: TGTGCCAGCAGTACCCTGACAGGGTATTTTGGAAAACTGTTTTTT. Its protein is CASSTLTGYFGKLFF.

This chain uses TRBV19 with TRBJ1-5; maybe TRBD1 (5 bases). V was shortened by 7 bases and J by 3 bases, with 16 bases between the two germline ends. The CDR3 totals 15 residues. Germline CDR1 and CDR2: LNHDA and SQIVND (reference sequence). The CDR3 sequence is CASTKPGVHNQPQHF. In nucleotides, the CDR3 is TGTGCCAGTACCAAACCGGGGGTTCACAATCAGCCCCAGCATTTT.

This clonotype was found a few times. The rearrangement joins TRBV5-5 to TRBJ1-2, with D hard to call. V was shortened by 0 bases and J by 8 bases, with 11 bases between the two germline ends. Germline values: CDR1 SGHKS, CDR2 YYEKEE (reference sequence). This CDR3 is 13 amino acids long. The CDR3 DNA reads TGTGCCAGCAGCTTGGTCGTAGGGCAAGGCTACACCTTC. Amino acids: CASSLVVGQGYTF.

This clonotype appeared a few times. The CDR3 coding sequence is TGTGCCAGCAGACCCGGGACAGGGCGGATGAACACTGAAGCTTTCTTT. It translates to CASRPGTGRMNTEAFF. The rearrangement links TRBV7-2 to TRBJ1-1, with 9 bases identical to TRBD1. Germline V lookup: CDR1 SGHTA, CDR2 FQGNSA. The CDR3 loop spans 16 amino acids. V trimming: 6 bases; J trimming: 0 bases; junction bases outside the gene matches: 8.

The chain couples TRBV7-2 to TRBJ2-7; D is unresolved. CDR3 length equals 11 residues. Germline assignment: CDR1 SGHTA and CDR2 FQGNSA. V lost 3 bases and J lost 6, with 6 bases in between. CDR3 sequence reads: CASSFLSEQYF. The CDR3 coding sequence is TGTGCCAGCAGCTTTTTGAGCGAGCAGTACTTC.

Turning to this clonotype: Just one base apart from a much larger clone, this may be a read error. The chain joins TRBV4-3 to TRBJ1-2; 8 bases agree with TRBD1. The CDR3 length is 15 residues. V trimming: 4 bases; J trimming: 4 bases; junction bases outside the gene matches: 8. Germline CDR1 reads LGHNA; CDR2 reads YSLEER. The CDR3 DNA is TGCGCCAGCAGCCGGAGGGACAGGACATCCTATGGCTACACCTTC. Its protein product is CASSRRDRTSYGYTF.

The V gene is TRBV6-2 or TRBV6-3, the J gene TRBJ2-1, with a tentative D call TRBD1 (5 bases). V lost 5 bases to trimming and J lost 9 bases, with 8 bases between them. The CDR3 has 11 residues. Germline CDR1 and CDR2: MNHEY and SVGEGT. CDR3 sequence reads: CASSQGSEQFF. For the CDR3, the DNA is TGTGCCAGCAGTCAGGGTTCTGAGCAGTTCTTC.

This clonotype has a count of ten or more. The chain has TRBV7-9 and TRBJ2-7; perhaps TRBD1 as D (6 bases). The ends were cut back, 5 bases at V and 0 bases at J, with 14 bases in the middle. From germline, CDR1 is SEHNR and CDR2 FQNEAQ (reference sequence). The CDR3 length is 15 residues. The CDR3 sequence: CASSPRDIRSYEQYF. The CDR3 DNA follows: TGTGCCAGCAGCCCCCGGGACATCCGCTCCTACGAGCAGTACTTC.